The 19 T cell receptor beta chains below were found in one sample sequenced in a study of cytomegalovirus exposure and HLA in healthy donors. Primers included in the PCR were 60 Vbeta and 13 Jbeta primers. Assay used: immunoSEQ multiplex PCR; TCRdb lists only in-frame clones, some missing. Of fewer than 100,000 clones in the sample, approximately 81% were seen once. Material: PBMCs. The receptors originated from a woman in her thirties or forties in good health and CMV-seropositive.

The V call is TRBV6-1, the J call TRBJ2-7, with 9 bases that match TRBD2. Germline-derived CDR1 and CDR2 are MNHNS and SASEGT. The V gene end was trimmed by 5 bases and the J gene end by 2 bases; junction bases not matched to a gene: 7. The CDR3 is 15 residues long. CDR3 DNA: TGTGCCAGCAGTCCCGGACTAGCGAAGGCCTACGAGCAGTACTTC. Translating it yields CASSPGLAKAYEQYF.

V is TRBV6-5 and J is TRBJ2-7; TRBD2 agrees at 11 bases. The CDR3 consists of 13 residues. The ends lost 5 bases at V and 4 bases at J; junction bases unmatched: 1. CDR1 MNHEY and CDR2 SVGAGI come from the germline V gene. CDR3 bases: TGTGCCAGCAGTGGGACTAGCGGTTACGAGCAGTACTTC. Protein product: CASSGTSGYEQYF.

A few counts support this clone. The chain couples TRBV6-1 to TRBJ2-7, with a possible D match to TRBD1 (7 bases). V dropped 7 bases and J dropped 0 bases, with 16 bases sitting between them. The germline CDR1 and CDR2 sequences are MNHNS and SASEGT. The CDR3 sequence is 15 residues long. Here the CDR3 DNA reads TGTGCCAGCACCGTGACGGGGGACAGCTCCTACGAGCAGTACTTC. Its protein product is CASTVTGDSSYEQYF.

The chain carries TRBV7-2 and TRBJ2-7, with TRBD2 identical over 12 bases. CDR1 is SGHTA and CDR2 is FQGNSA in the germline V gene. This CDR3 has 16 amino acids. V was pared by 5 bases and J by 9 bases, with 14 bases of the junction left unmatched. The CDR3 DNA is TGTGCCAGCAGCCCGCGCGGGACTAGCGGGTTCTCGGGGCAGTACTTC. Its protein product is CASSPRGTSGFSGQYF.

This clone was detected once. This rearrangement joins TRBV4-1 to TRBJ2-6; the D gene is possibly TRBD1 (5 bases). CDR3 length: 18 residues. Germline CDR1 MGHRA, CDR2 YSYEKL. Between the trimmed V and J ends, which lost 3 bases and 0 bases, there was a span of 15 bases. The CDR3 region is CASSHPGSQTSGANVLTF. CDR3 coding DNA: TGCGCCAGCAGCCATCCAGGGTCTCAAACCTCTGGGGCCAACGTCCTGACTTTC.

The rearrangement links TRBV15 to TRBJ2-7; perhaps TRBD2 as D (6 bases). CDR3 size: 13 residues. Trimming left V 4 bases short and J 6 bases short, with 13 bases between. CDR1 is LNHNV, CDR2 YYDKDF, per germline (reference sequence). CDR3 region: CATSMGAGFEQYF. The CDR3 nucleotides are TGTGCCACCAGCATGGGTGCGGGGTTCGAGCAGTACTTC. Combining the CDR3 with reference TRBV15 and TRBJ2-7 gives the whole variable domain DAMVIQNPRYQVTQFGKPVTLSCSQTLNHNVMYWYQQKSSQAPKLLFHYYDKDFNNEADTPDNFQSRRPNTSFCFLDIRSPGLGDTAMYLCATSMGAGFEQYFGPGTRLTVT.

The chain joins TRBV5-1 to TRBJ2-3; D may be TRBD1 (6 bases). V gave up 6 bases and J gave up 3 bases, with 20 bases separating them. Germline V lookup: CDR1 SGHRS, CDR2 YFSETQ. The CDR3 has 16 residues. DNA for the CDR3: TGCGCCAGCAATGGGGACCCACAGGGAAAAACAGATACGCAGTATTTT. Its translation: CASNGDPQGKTDTQYF.

The chain couples TRBV9 to TRBJ2-5, with 8 bases that match TRBD2. V lost 4 bases to trimming and J lost 5 bases; unmatched junction nucleotides: 10. The CDR3 length is 15 residues. The V gene's germline CDR1 is SGDLS and CDR2 YYNGEE. In DNA, the CDR3 is TGTGCCAGCAGCCCTCGGTCGGGACTAGTCGAGACCCAGTACTTC. This encodes CASSPRSGLVETQYF.

The chain is built from TRBV5-1 and TRBJ1-6; TRBD1 matches at 8 bases. The germline gives CDR1 SGHRS, CDR2 YFSETQ. Germline trimming cut 0 bases from V and 7 bases from J; bases unmatched to any gene: 3. This CDR3 is built from 15 residues. The CDR3 reads CASSLARDRNSPLHF. CDR3 sequence (DNA): TGCGCCAGCAGCTTGGCCCGGGACAGGAATTCACCCCTCCACTTT.

The table lists this clone with a count of one. The chain employs TRBV27 and TRBJ1-5; 9 bases map to TRBD1. Looked up from germline, CDR1 is MNHEY and CDR2 is SMNVEV (reference sequence). V was clipped by 4 bases and J by 6 bases; unmatched bases: 7. CDR3 length: 15 amino acids. This chain's CDR3 is CASSSGQGIRQPQHF. CDR3 sequence (DNA): TGTGCCAGCAGTTCGGGACAGGGCATCCGTCAGCCCCAGCATTTT.

The chain employs TRBV6-5 and TRBJ2-7; 7 bases map to TRBD2. V trimming: 5 bases; J trimming: 3 bases; junction bases outside the gene matches: 7. CDR1 and CDR2 (germline): MNHEY, SVGAGI. The CDR3 loop spans 14 amino acids. CDR3 nucleotides: TGTGCCAGCAGTAAGGGGAGGGAGGGCTACGAGCAGTACTTC. Residues: CASSKGREGYEQYF.

A few counts support this clone. This chain uses TRBV6-1 with TRBJ2-6; D is possibly TRBD1 (7 bases). Trimming removed 4 bases at V and 0 bases at J, with 13 bases between. The V gene's germline CDR1 is MNHNS and CDR2 SASEGT. The CDR3 is 17 residues long. The CDR3 DNA reads as TGTGCCAGCAGTGGGGGGGACAGCCACTCTGGGGCCAACGTCCTGACTTTC. Translated, it gives CASSGGDSHSGANVLTF.

CDR3 nucleotide sequence: TGCGCCAGCAGCTTTGGGACTAGCGGGAATGAGCAGTTCTTC. Its translation is CASSFGTSGNEQFF. The chain recombines TRBV5-1 with TRBJ2-1; TRBD2 matches at 12 bases. Germline assignment: CDR1 SGHRS and CDR2 YFSETQ. This CDR3 has 14 amino acids. J lost 7 bases, V lost 2 bases, and 1 base had no gene match.

The chain is built from TRBV7-8 and TRBJ1-4; tentatively, D is TRBD1 (5 bases). V lost 1 base and J lost 7, with 13 bases in between. CDR3 length: 15 amino acids. The germline V gene encodes CDR1 SGHVS and CDR2 FQNEAQ. The CDR3, as DNA: TGTGCCAGCAGCTTAGACACAGGACGGGTTGAAAAACTGTTTTTT. Translation gives CASSLDTGRVEKLFF.

The chain employs TRBV9 and TRBJ2-7; TRBD2 matches at 9 bases. With V trimmed by 0 bases and J by 7 bases, 14 bases remained unmatched. Per germline, CDR1 SGDLS and CDR2 YYNGEE. The CDR3 is made up of 17 amino acids. Written as DNA, the CDR3 is TGTGCCAGCAGCGTAGGGTCTTGGGCGGGAGGGCCGGGGGAGCAGTACTTC. This codes for CASSVGSWAGGPGEQYF.

The chain uses TRBV2 and TRBJ1-2, with 9 bases matching TRBD1. The J segment lost 9 bases and the V segment lost 1 base, leaving 12 bases of the junction unmatched. Germline values: CDR1 SNHLY, CDR2 FYNNEI. There are 16 residues in the CDR3. The CDR3 protein is CASSEVWRGQGRRYTF. As DNA, the CDR3 is TGTGCCAGCAGTGAAGTCTGGAGGGGACAGGGAAGGCGCTACACCTTC. The full variable domain, completed using reference TRBV2 and TRBJ1-2, is EPEVTQTPSHQVTQMGQEVILRCVPISNHLYFYWYRQILGQKVEFLVSFYNNEISEKSEIFDDQFSVERPDGSNFTLKIRSTKLEDSAMYFCASSEVWRGQGRRYTFGSGTRLTVV.

The CDR3 reads CASSPNWGQGNIQYF. CDR3 nucleotide sequence: TGTGCCAGCAGTCCCAATTGGGGACAGGGGAACATTCAGTACTTC. The gene calls are TRBV27 and TRBJ2-4, with 10 positions matching TRBD1. The germline CDR1 and CDR2 sequences are MNHEY and SMNVEV (reference sequence). The CDR3 sequence is 15 residues long. J was trimmed by 7 bases and V by 5 bases; bases with no gene match: 8.

V usage is TRBV9 and J usage is TRBJ1-2; D perhaps matches TRBD1 (5 bases). Germline V gene lookup returns CDR1 SGDLS and CDR2 YYNGEE. The CDR3 is 15 residues long. V was trimmed by 3 bases and J by 4 bases, leaving 16 bases between them. CDR3: CASSADTGLGYGYTF. In DNA, the CDR3 is TGTGCCAGCAGCGCCGACACAGGTCTAGGCTATGGCTACACCTTC.

A remark on this clone: A junction end diverges from the germline sequence, so it may reflect a read error. J is TRBJ2-7 and V is TRBV2, with TRBD2 matching 13 bases. The CDR3 has 16 amino acids. The germline gives CDR1 SNHLY, CDR2 FYNNEI. Here the CDR3 DNA reads TGTGCCAGCAGAGAAGTTCGACTAGCGGGAGGCTACGAGCAGTACTTC. Its translation is CASREVRLAGGYEQYF.